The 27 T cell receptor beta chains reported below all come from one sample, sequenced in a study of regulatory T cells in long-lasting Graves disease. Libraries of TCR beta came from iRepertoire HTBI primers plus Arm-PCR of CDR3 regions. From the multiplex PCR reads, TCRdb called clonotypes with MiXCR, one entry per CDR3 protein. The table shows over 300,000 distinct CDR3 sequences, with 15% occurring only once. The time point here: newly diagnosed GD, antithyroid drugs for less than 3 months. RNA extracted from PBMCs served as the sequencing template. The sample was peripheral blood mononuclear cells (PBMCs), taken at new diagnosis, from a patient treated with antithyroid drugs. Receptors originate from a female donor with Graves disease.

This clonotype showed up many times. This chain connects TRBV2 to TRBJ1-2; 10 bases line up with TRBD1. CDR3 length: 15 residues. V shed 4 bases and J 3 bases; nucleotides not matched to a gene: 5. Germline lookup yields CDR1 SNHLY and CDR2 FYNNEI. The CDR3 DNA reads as TGTGCCAGCAGTGTCCCCGGACAGGGGGACTATGGCTACACCTTC. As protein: CASSVPGQGDYGYTF.

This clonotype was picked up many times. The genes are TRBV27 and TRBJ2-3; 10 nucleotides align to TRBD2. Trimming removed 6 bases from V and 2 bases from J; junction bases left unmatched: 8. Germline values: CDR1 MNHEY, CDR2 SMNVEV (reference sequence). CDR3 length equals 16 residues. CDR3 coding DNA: TGTGCCAGCAGCCACCTAGCGGGAGAACACACAGATACGCAGTATTTT. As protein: CASSHLAGEHTDTQYF.

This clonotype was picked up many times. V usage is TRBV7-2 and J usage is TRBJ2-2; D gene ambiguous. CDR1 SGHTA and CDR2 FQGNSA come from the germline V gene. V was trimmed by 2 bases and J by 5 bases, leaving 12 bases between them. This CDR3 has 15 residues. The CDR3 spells CASSLKWEGTGELFF. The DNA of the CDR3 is TGTGCCAGCAGCTTAAAGTGGGAAGGAACCGGGGAGCTGTTTTTT.

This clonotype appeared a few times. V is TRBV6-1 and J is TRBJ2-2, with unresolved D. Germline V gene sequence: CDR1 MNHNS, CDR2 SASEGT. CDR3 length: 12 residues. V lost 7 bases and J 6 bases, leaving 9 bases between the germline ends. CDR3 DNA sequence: TGTGCCAGCAAAGTTATGCCCGGGGAGCTGTTTTTT. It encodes CASKVMPGELFF.

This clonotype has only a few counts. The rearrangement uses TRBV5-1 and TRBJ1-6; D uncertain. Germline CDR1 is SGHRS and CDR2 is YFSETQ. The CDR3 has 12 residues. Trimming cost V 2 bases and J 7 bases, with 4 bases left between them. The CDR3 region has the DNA TGCGCCAGCAGCTTCGAGAATTCACCCCTCCACTTT. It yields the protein CASSFENSPLHF.

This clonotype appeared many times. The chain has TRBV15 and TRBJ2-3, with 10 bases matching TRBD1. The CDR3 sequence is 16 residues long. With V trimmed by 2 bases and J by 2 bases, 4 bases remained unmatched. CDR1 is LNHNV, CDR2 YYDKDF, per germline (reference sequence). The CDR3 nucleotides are TGTGCCACCAGCAGACCCGGGACAGGGGTCACAGATACGCAGTATTTT. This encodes CATSRPGTGVTDTQYF.

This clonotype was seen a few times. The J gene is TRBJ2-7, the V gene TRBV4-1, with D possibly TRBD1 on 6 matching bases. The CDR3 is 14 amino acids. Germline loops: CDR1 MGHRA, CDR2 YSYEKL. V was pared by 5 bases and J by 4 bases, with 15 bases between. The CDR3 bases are TGCGCCAGCAGCTTACGACAGGACCGATACGAGCAGTACTTC. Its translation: CASSLRQDRYEQYF.

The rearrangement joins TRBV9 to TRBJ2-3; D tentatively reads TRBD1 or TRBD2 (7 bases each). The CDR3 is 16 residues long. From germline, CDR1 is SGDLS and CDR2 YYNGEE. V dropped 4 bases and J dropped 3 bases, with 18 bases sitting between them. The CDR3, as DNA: TGTGCCAGCAGCTCAAGTGTCAGGGGGGGGACAGATACGCAGTATTTT. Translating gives CASSSSVRGGTDTQYF.

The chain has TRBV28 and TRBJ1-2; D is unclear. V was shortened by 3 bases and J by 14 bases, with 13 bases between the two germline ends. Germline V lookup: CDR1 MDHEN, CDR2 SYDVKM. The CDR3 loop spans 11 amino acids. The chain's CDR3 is CASSFYGTWTF. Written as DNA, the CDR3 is TGTGCCAGCAGTTTTTATGGCACTTGGACCTTC.

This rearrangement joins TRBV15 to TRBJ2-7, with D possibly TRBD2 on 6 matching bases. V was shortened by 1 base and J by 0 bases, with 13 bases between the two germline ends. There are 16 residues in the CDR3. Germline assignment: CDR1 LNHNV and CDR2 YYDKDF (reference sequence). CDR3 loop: CATSRGASRGSYEQYF. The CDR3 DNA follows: TGTGCCACCAGCAGAGGTGCCTCGCGGGGCTCCTACGAGCAGTACTTC.

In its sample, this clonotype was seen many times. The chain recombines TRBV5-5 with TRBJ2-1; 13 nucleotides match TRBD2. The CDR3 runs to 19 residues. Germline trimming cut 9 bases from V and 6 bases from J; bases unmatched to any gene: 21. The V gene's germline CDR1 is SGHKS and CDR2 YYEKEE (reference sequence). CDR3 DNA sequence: TGTGCCACCTCAAAGCGGGACAGGGCGGGACTAGCGGGACGCAATGAGCAGTTCTTC. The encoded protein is CATSKRDRAGLAGRNEQFF.

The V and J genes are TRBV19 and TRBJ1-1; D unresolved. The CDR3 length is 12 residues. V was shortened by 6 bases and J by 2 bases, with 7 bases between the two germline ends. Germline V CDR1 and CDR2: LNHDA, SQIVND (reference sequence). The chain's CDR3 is CASSERNTEAFF. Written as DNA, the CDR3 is TGTGCCAGTAGCGAGAGAAACACTGAAGCTTTCTTT.

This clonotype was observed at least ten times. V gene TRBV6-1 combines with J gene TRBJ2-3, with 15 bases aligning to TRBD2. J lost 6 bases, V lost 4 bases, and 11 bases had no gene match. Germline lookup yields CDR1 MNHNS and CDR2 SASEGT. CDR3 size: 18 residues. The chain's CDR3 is CASSAPPGLAGGGDTQYF. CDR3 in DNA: TGTGCCAGCAGTGCCCCCCCGGGACTAGCGGGAGGAGGGGATACGCAGTATTTT.

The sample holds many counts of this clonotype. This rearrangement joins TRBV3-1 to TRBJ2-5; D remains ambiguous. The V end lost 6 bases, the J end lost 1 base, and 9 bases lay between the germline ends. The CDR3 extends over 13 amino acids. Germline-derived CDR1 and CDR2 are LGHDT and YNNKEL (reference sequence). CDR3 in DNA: TGTGCCAGCAGGCGCCTCCGCCAAGAGACCCAGTACTTC. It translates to CASRRLRQETQYF.

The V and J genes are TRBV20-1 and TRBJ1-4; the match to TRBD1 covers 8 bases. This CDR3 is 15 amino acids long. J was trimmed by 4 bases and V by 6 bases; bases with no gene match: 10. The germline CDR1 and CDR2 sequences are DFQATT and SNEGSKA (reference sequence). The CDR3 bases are TGCAGTGCCAGTGCGGGACAGGCTAATAATGAAAAACTGTTTTTT. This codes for CSASAGQANNEKLFF.

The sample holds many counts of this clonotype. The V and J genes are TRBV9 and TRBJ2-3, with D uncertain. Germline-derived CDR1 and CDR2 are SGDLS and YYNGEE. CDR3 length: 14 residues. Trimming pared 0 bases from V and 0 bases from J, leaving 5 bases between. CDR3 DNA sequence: TGTGCCAGCAGCGTAGTGGGCAGCACAGATACGCAGTATTTT. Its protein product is CASSVVGSTDTQYF.

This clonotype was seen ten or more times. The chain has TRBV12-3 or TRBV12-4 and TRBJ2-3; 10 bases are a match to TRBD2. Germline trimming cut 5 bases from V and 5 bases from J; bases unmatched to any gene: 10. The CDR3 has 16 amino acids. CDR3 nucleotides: TGTGCCAGCAGTCGCGCGGCTAGCGGGGGAGGAGATACGCAGTATTTT. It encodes CASSRAASGGGDTQYF.

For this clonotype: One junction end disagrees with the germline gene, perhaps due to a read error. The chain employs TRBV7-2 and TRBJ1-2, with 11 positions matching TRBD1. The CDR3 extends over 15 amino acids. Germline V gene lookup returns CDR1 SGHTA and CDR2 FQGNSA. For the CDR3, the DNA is TGTGCCAGCAGCTCCGGACAGGGGGCGGACTATGACTACACCTTC. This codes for CASSSGQGADYDYTF.

CDR3 sequence reads: CASSYSDRSNEQFF. The CDR3 DNA follows: TGTGCCAGCAGTTACTCGGACAGAAGCAATGAGCAGTTCTTC. The chain employs TRBV6-5 and TRBJ2-1; the D gene is possibly TRBD1 (6 bases). Germline V gene sequence: CDR1 MNHEY, CDR2 SVGAGI. CDR3 length: 14 amino acids. Trimming removed 0 bases at V and 6 bases at J, with 9 bases between.

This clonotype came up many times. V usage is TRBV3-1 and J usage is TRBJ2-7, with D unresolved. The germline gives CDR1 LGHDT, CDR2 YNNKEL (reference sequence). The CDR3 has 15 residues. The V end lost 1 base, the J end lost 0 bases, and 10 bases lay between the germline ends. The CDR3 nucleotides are TGTGCCAGCAGCCAAGGAGAGAAGAGCTCCTACGAGCAGTACTTC. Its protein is CASSQGEKSSYEQYF.

The CDR3 is CSVLTSVNIQYF. Written as DNA, the CDR3 is TGCAGCGTTTTAACTAGCGTGAACATTCAGTACTTC. V usage is TRBV29-1 and J usage is TRBJ2-4, with TRBD2 matching 7 bases. The CDR3 covers 12 residues. Germline lookup yields CDR1 SQVTM and CDR2 ANQGSEA. V dropped 5 bases and J dropped 7; count of bases not matched to a gene: 5.

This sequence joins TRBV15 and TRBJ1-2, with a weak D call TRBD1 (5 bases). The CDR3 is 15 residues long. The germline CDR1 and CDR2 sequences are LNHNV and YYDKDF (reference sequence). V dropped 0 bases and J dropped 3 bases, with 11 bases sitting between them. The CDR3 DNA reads TGTGCCACCAGCAGAGATCGTGACAGCCACTATGGCTACACCTTC. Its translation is CATSRDRDSHYGYTF.

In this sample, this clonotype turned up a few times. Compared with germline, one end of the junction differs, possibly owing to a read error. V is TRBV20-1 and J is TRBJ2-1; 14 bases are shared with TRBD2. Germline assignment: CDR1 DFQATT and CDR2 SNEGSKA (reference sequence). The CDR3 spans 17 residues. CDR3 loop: CSAIASSGLAGGLGKLF. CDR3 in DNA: TGCAGTGCTATCGCGAGTTCCGGACTAGCGGGAGGCCTTGGAAAGCTCTTC.

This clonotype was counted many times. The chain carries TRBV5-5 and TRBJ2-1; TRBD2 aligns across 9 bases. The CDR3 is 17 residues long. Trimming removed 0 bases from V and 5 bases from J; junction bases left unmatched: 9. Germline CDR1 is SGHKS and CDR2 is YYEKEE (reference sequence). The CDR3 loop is CASSLVFSSGENNEQFF. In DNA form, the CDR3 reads TGTGCCAGCAGCTTGGTATTTTCTAGCGGGGAAAACAATGAGCAGTTCTTC.

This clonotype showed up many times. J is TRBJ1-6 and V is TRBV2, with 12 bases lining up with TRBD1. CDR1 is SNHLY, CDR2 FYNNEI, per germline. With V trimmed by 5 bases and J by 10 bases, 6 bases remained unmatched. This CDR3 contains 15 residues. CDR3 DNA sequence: TGTGCCAGCAGTCCCGGGACAGGGGGCAGATCACCCCTCCACTTT. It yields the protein CASSPGTGGRSPLHF.

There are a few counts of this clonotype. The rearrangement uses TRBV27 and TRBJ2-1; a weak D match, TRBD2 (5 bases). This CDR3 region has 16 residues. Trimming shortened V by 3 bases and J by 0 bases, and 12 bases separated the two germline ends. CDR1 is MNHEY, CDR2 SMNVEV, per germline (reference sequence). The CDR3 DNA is TGTGCCAGCAGTTTCACAGCGGATAGCTCCTACAATGAGCAGTTCTTC. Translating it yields CASSFTADSSYNEQFF.

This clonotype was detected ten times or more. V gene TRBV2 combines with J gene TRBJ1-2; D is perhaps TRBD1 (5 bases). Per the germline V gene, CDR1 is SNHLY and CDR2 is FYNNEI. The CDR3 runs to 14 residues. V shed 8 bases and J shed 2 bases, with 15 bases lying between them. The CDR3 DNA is TGTGCCAGCGTTCCCGGGACTCAAAACTATGGCTACACCTTC. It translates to CASVPGTQNYGYTF.